By sample share, the clone carrying this T cell receptor beta chain is medium-sized. The target antigen is unknown. From germline, CDR1 is LNHDA and CDR2 SQIVND (reference sequence). V gave up 3 bases and J gave up 9 bases, with 12 bases separating them. The CDR3 loop spans 13 amino acids. Multiplex touch-down PCR with TRB-A/B primers amplified rearranged V-D-J TRB sequences. TCRdb processed the multiplex PCR reads anew with MiXCR; each CDR3 protein has one entry. The table has just over 4,500 distinct CDR3 sequences, 21% seen once; the top ten hold 15%. The template was genomic DNA from peripheral blood, not RNA. This sample is drawn from a study of T cell repertoires in aging, cancer and after chemotherapy. Whole-study results and caveats: Compared with age-matched healthy donors, untreated hematological or solid cancer patients showed higher blood TCR clonality.

This receptor was obtained from a human donor with a blood cancer. What was sequenced was blood. V is TRBV19 and J is TRBJ1-5; possible D gene TRBD1, 6 bases. The CDR3, as DNA: TGTGCCAGTAGTATCGGGACACCGCGGCCCCAGCATTTT. It encodes CASSIGTPRPQHF.